The 26 T cell receptor beta chains below all came from one sample that was sequenced in a study of blood T cell repertoires in COVID-19. The repertoire was sequenced with immunoSEQ multiplex PCR; TCRdb's copy has only in-frame clones and lacks some. The table records roughly 120,000 clones, approximately 90% of them present only once. The sample taken for sequencing was peripheral blood. The receptors come from a woman in her 50s with acute or convalescent COVID-19.

The chain joins TRBV7-9 to TRBJ2-7; 9 bases align to TRBD1. The CDR3 consists of 12 residues. Germline values: CDR1 SEHNR, CDR2 FQNEAQ (reference sequence). V gave up 1 base and J gave up 11 bases; unmatched junction bases: 3. CDR3 sequence: CASSLGGTGKYF. CDR3 DNA sequence: TGTGCCAGCAGCTTAGGAGGGACAGGGAAGTACTTC.

The chain recombines TRBV6-2 or TRBV6-3 with TRBJ1-1; D is perhaps TRBD1 (6 bases). Between the trimmed V and J ends, which lost 5 bases and 0 bases, there was a span of 13 bases. The germline CDR1 and CDR2 sequences are MNHEY and SVGEGT. This CDR3 has 15 residues. In nucleotides, the CDR3 is TGTGCCAGCAGTGGCTGGGACATTTTGAACACTGAAGCTTTCTTT. The encoded protein is CASSGWDILNTEAFF.

The J gene is TRBJ1-5, the V gene TRBV11-2; possible D gene TRBD1, 6 bases. This CDR3 spans 14 amino acids. Germline V gives CDR1 SGHAT, CDR2 FQNNGV. The V end was cut by 1 base, the J end by 8 bases, with 12 bases between. The CDR3 DNA is TGTGCCAGCAGCTTAGGGGGGCCGCTGGAGCCCCAGCATTTT. Translating it yields CASSLGGPLEPQHF.

This rearrangement joins TRBV28 to TRBJ1-2; D remains unclear. In germline, CDR1 is MDHEN, CDR2 SYDVKM. Trimming stripped 1 base from V and 5 bases from J, with 8 bases between. CDR3 length: 13 residues. The CDR3 DNA sequence: TGTGCCAGCAGTTTATTTCGGGGTTATGGCTACACCTTC. It is translated as CASSLFRGYGYTF.

The sample holds one count of this clone. The chain has TRBV28 and TRBJ1-5; tentatively, D is TRBD1 (6 bases). This CDR3 has 15 amino acids. Trimming removed 4 bases at V and 4 bases at J, with 14 bases between. Germline V gene data show CDR1 as MDHEN and CDR2 as SYDVKM. The CDR3, as DNA: TGTGCCAGCAGTTGGACAGCTGAGAATAATCAGCCCCAGCATTTT. It translates to CASSWTAENNQPQHF.

The CDR3 nucleotides read TGTGCCAGTAGTAGACAGGGTGGTAACACTGAAGCTTTCTTT. This codes for CASSRQGGNTEAFF. V usage is TRBV19 and J usage is TRBJ1-1, with 7 nucleotides matching TRBD1. The CDR3 extends over 14 amino acids. With V trimmed by 4 bases and J by 2 bases, 4 bases remained unmatched. The germline gives CDR1 LNHDA, CDR2 SQIVND (reference sequence). Filled out from reference TRBV19 and TRBJ1-1, the complete variable domain reads DGGITQSPKYLFRKEGQNVTLSCEQNLNHDAMYWYRQDPGQGLRLIYYSQIVNDFQKGDIAEGYSVSREKKESFPLTVTSAQKNPTAFYLCASSRQGGNTEAFFGQGTRLTVV.

J is TRBJ1-5 and V is TRBV11-2, with TRBD1 as a possible D gene (6 bases). Trimming left V 1 base short and J 2 bases short, with 9 bases between. CDR1 and CDR2 from the germline V gene are SGHAT and FQNNGV. This CDR3 region has 15 residues. The CDR3 protein is CASSLVGGGNQPQHF. CDR3 sequence (DNA): TGTGCCAGCAGCTTAGTAGGGGGTGGCAATCAGCCCCAGCATTTT. Full variable domain (remainder filled in from reference TRBV11-2 and TRBJ1-5): EAGVAQSPRYKIIEKRQSVAFWCNPISGHATLYWYQQILGQGPKLLIQFQNNGVVDDSQLPKDRFSAERLKGVDSTLKIQPAKLEDSAVYLCASSLVGGGNQPQHFGDGTRLSIL.

The rearrangement joins TRBV19 to TRBJ2-1, with D unresolved. The CDR3 length is 11 residues. The germline V and J ends were trimmed by 3 bases and 6 bases, with 3 bases remaining between them. The V gene's germline CDR1 is LNHDA and CDR2 SQIVND (reference sequence). The CDR3 region has the DNA TGTGCCAGTAGTATCCTCAATGAGCAGTTCTTC. Its protein is CASSILNEQFF.

This chain uses TRBV2 with TRBJ1-6; D is undetermined. V was pared by 4 bases and J by 5 bases, with 9 bases between. The CDR3 is 14 amino acids. Germline V gene data show CDR1 as SNHLY and CDR2 as FYNNEI. This chain's CDR3 is CASSVRRDNSPLHF. In DNA, the CDR3 is TGTGCCAGCAGTGTGCGGAGGGATAATTCACCCCTCCACTTT.

V gene TRBV6-5 combines with J gene TRBJ1-1; no definite D call. V lost 7 bases to trimming and J lost 6 bases, with 15 bases between them. Germline V gene sequence: CDR1 MNHEY, CDR2 SVGAGI. The CDR3 is 13 residues long. In DNA, the CDR3 is TGTGCCAGCATTAAAGAGGCTATGGCTGAAGCTTTCTTT. Translated, it gives CASIKEAMAEAFF.

The V gene is TRBV5-1, the J gene TRBJ1-1, with D hard to call. In germline, CDR1 is SGHRS, CDR2 YFSETQ. This CDR3 spans 13 amino acids. The V and J ends lost 4 bases and 6 bases respectively, with 13 bases between them. The CDR3 region has the DNA TGCGCCAGCAGCCTCACCCAAAGCGCTGAAGCTTTCTTT. Amino acids: CASSLTQSAEAFF.

The J gene is TRBJ1-6, the V gene TRBV28; D is undetermined. Germline V lookup: CDR1 MDHEN, CDR2 SYDVKM. The CDR3 spans 12 residues. The V end was cut by 9 bases, the J end by 7 bases, with 10 bases between. The CDR3 protein is CASFQFNSPLHF. The DNA for the CDR3 is TGTGCCAGTTTTCAATTCAATTCACCCCTCCACTTT.

The V call is TRBV19, the J call TRBJ2-3; TRBD1 agrees at 8 bases. CDR1 LNHDA and CDR2 SQIVND come from the germline V gene (reference sequence). This CDR3 region has 13 residues. V trimming: 4 bases; J trimming: 4 bases; junction bases outside the gene matches: 1. The CDR3 sequence is CASSRTGPDTQYF. The CDR3 nucleotides read TGTGCCAGTAGTAGGACAGGGCCAGATACGCAGTATTTT.

The chain uses TRBV5-8 and TRBJ1-2; a weak D match, TRBD1 (5 bases). Between the trimmed V and J ends, which lost 2 bases and 1 base, there was a span of 9 bases. CDR1 and CDR2 from the germline V gene are SGHTS and YDEGEE. CDR3 length equals 14 residues. In nucleotides, the CDR3 is TGTGCCAGCAGCTTAAGACAGCTTAACTATGGCTACACCTTC. Amino acids: CASSLRQLNYGYTF.

The chain has TRBV19 and TRBJ2-7; TRBD1 matches at 9 bases. Germline V gives CDR1 LNHDA, CDR2 SQIVND (reference sequence). There are 15 residues in the CDR3. J lost 2 bases, V lost 10 bases, and 12 bases had no gene match. Here the CDR3 reads CATRAGTGTTYEQYF. The CDR3 coding sequence is TGTGCCACCAGAGCCGGGACAGGGACGACCTACGAGCAGTACTTC.

The genes are TRBV20-1 and TRBJ2-7; TRBD2 aligns across 7 bases. The CDR3 spans 11 residues. The germline V gene has CDR1 DFQATT and CDR2 SNEGSKA (reference sequence). Trimming took 6 bases from V and 5 from J; bases not matched to a gene: 4. This CDR3 reads CSARLANEQYF. CDR3 DNA sequence: TGCAGTGCCAGACTAGCCAACGAGCAGTACTTC.

This clone was found once. V is TRBV7-2 and J is TRBJ1-6, with 7 positions matching TRBD1. The CDR3 has 15 residues. After removal of 4 bases from V and 9 bases from J, the junction contained 9 bases not matched to a gene. Germline CDR1 reads SGHTA; CDR2 reads FQGNSA. CDR3 amino acids: CASSYMTGSTSPLHF. CDR3 DNA sequence: TGTGCCAGCAGCTACATGACAGGGAGTACTTCACCCCTCCACTTT.

The chain has TRBV19 and TRBJ1-1; a weak D match, TRBD1 (6 bases). Trimming left V 7 bases short and J 4 bases short, with 22 bases between. Germline assignment: CDR1 LNHDA and CDR2 SQIVND (reference sequence). The CDR3 spans 16 residues. DNA for the CDR3: TGTGCCAGTATTAACTATTTGGGAACAGGGAGCACTGAAGCTTTCTTT. The encoded protein is CASINYLGTGSTEAFF.

The chain couples TRBV19 to TRBJ2-7, with D uncertain. The CDR3 runs to 11 residues. Germline loops: CDR1 LNHDA, CDR2 SQIVND (reference sequence). The V end lost 8 bases, the J end lost 5 bases, and 10 bases lay between the germline ends. This CDR3 is CASPGLHEQYF. CDR3 DNA: TGTGCCAGTCCCGGTCTCCACGAGCAGTACTTC.

The chain has TRBV30 and TRBJ1-1; 7 bases agree with TRBD1. Germline V gene sequence: CDR1 GTSNPN, CDR2 SVGIG (reference sequence). J lost 4 bases, V lost 3 bases, and 5 bases had no gene match. CDR3 size: 13 residues. CDR3 in amino acids: CAWRGQATTEAFF. DNA of the CDR3: TGTGCCTGGAGAGGACAGGCGACCACTGAAGCTTTCTTT.

Written as DNA, the CDR3 is TGCAGTGCTAGTTCACAGGGTGCTAATGAAAAACTGTTTTTT. This encodes CSASSQGANEKLFF. The V gene is TRBV20-1, the J gene TRBJ1-4; D may be TRBD1 (6 bases). CDR3 size: 14 residues. Per the germline V gene, CDR1 is DFQATT and CDR2 is SNEGSKA (reference sequence). Deletions cut 3 bases from V and 3 bases from J, with 11 bases between.

This rearrangement joins TRBV7-2 to TRBJ2-7; 7 bases align to TRBD2. Germline V gene sequence: CDR1 SGHTA, CDR2 FQGNSA. CDR3 length equals 15 residues. V shed 1 base and J 4 bases; nucleotides not matched to a gene: 7. The CDR3 DNA is TGTGCCAGCAGCTTAGGTGGTCCGCGGGGGTACGAGCAGTACTTC. Amino acid sequence: CASSLGGPRGYEQYF.

V gene TRBV11-2 combines with J gene TRBJ2-3; TRBD1 is a possible D gene (6 bases). Germline values: CDR1 SGHAT, CDR2 FQNNGV. The CDR3 loop spans 15 amino acids. V was clipped by 0 bases and J by 3 bases, with 10 bases between them. CDR3 protein: CASSLEGGGTDTQYF. CDR3 coding DNA: TGTGCCAGCAGCTTAGAAGGGGGTGGAACAGATACGCAGTATTTT. Variable domain in full (rest from reference TRBV11-2 and TRBJ2-3): EAGVAQSPRYKIIEKRQSVAFWCNPISGHATLYWYQQILGQGPKLLIQFQNNGVVDDSQLPKDRFSAERLKGVDSTLKIQPAKLEDSAVYLCASSLEGGGTDTQYFGPGTRLTVL.

The rearrangement links TRBV4-1 to TRBJ1-4; D remains unclear. The V end was cut by 1 base, the J end by 10 bases, with 7 bases between. Per germline, CDR1 MGHRA and CDR2 YSYEKL. The CDR3 totals 12 residues. This CDR3 is CASSQGHPKLFF. The CDR3 bases are TGCGCCAGCAGCCAAGGGCATCCAAAACTGTTTTTT.

CDR3 coding DNA: TGTGCCAGCAGTTTGGGGCCCGCCCGTGAAGCTTTCTTT. Its protein is CASSLGPAREAFF. The rearrangement uses TRBV12-3 or TRBV12-4 and TRBJ1-1; TRBD1 is a possible D gene (5 bases). Trimming left V 3 bases short and J 7 bases short, with 12 bases between. This CDR3 is built from 13 residues.

A single count supports this clone. The CDR3 sequence is CASSITPNGGDQPQHF. For the CDR3, the DNA is TGTGCCAGTAGTATAACCCCTAACGGTGGAGATCAGCCCCAGCATTTT. The genes are TRBV19 and TRBJ1-5; D gene uncertain. The CDR3 is 16 amino acids. Germline lookup yields CDR1 LNHDA and CDR2 SQIVND (reference sequence). Deletions cut 2 bases from V and 5 bases from J, with 16 bases between.